This is a list of T cell receptor beta chains from one sample in a study of T cells in Graves' hyperthyroidism and ophthalmopathy. TCRdb called the multiplex PCR reads again in MiXCR, with one record for every CDR3 protein. The data hold fewer than 650,000 distinct CDR3 sequences, with 14% observed a single time. The sequenced sample consisted of blood. All receptors come from a woman in her twenties or thirties with Graves' hyperthyroidism that later progressed to Graves' ophthalmopathy. Both conserved end residues are part of each CDR3. The D gene is left open where the match is weak. Clone sizes are given selectively: once, few, many, or a class where the clone is expanded.

v_gene: TRBV24-1
d_gene: TRBD1
j_gene: TRBJ1-1
abundance: many
CDR3nt: TGTGCCACCAGGAACGACAGGGGAGCTTTCTTT
CDR3aa: CATRNDRGAFF

v_gene: TRBV11-3
d_gene: .
j_gene: TRBJ2-1
abundance: many
CDR3nt: TGTGCCAGCAGCTTAGATCTGGTAGCGCCAGGGGGGAATGAGCAGTTCTTC
CDR3aa: CASSLDLVAPGGNEQFF

v_gene: TRBV29-1
d_gene: .
j_gene: TRBJ1-5
abundance: .
CDR3nt: TGCAGCGTTGGCGGTGGCAATCAGCCCCAGCATTTT
CDR3aa: CSVGGGNQPQHF

v_gene: TRBV28
d_gene: TRBD2
j_gene: TRBJ2-7
abundance: many
CDR3nt: TGTGCCAGCAGAGAACTAGCGGGGGGCCTAGCCGAGCAGTACTTC
CDR3aa: CASRELAGGLAEQYF

v_gene: TRBV11-1
d_gene: .
j_gene: TRBJ2-3
abundance: many
CDR3nt: TGTGCCAGCAGCTCGTACAGAGATACGCAGTATTTT
CDR3aa: CASSSYRDTQYF

v_gene: TRBV3-1
d_gene: .
j_gene: TRBJ1-6
abundance: few
CDR3nt: TGTGCCAGCAGCCAAGCAAGGACAAATAATTCACCCCTCCACTTT
CDR3aa: CASSQARTNNSPLHF

v_gene: TRBV11-3
d_gene: TRBD2
j_gene: TRBJ2-2
abundance: many
CDR3nt: TGTGCCAGCAGTCGTACTAGCGGGGTTAACACCGGGGAGCTGTTTTTT
CDR3aa: CASSRTSGVNTGELFF

v_gene: TRBV25-1
d_gene: .
j_gene: TRBJ1-3
abundance: many
CDR3nt: TGTGCCAGCAGTGACCGGCAAGCAAACACCATATATTTT
CDR3aa: CASSDRQANTIYF

v_gene: TRBV7-9
d_gene: .
j_gene: TRBJ2-7
abundance: many
CDR3nt: TGTGCCAGCAGCTTCAGGACGGGGAATGACTACGAGCAGTACTTC
CDR3aa: CASSFRTGNDYEQYF

v_gene: TRBV7-2
d_gene: .
j_gene: TRBJ2-1
abundance: .
CDR3nt: TGTGCCAGTAGTAAGGGGGGGGTGGGGCCGAGAGGAAATGAGCAGTTCTTC
CDR3aa: CASSKGGVGPRGNEQFF

v_gene: TRBV12-5
d_gene: .
j_gene: TRBJ2-2
abundance: many
CDR3nt: TGTGCTAGTGGTTTGGGACTCCTCCGGGACCCCGCGAACACCGGGGAGCTGTTTTTT
CDR3aa: CASGLGLLRDPANTGELFF

v_gene: TRBV18
d_gene: .
j_gene: TRBJ2-3
abundance: .
CDR3nt: TGTGCCAGCTCACCCTCGCAGGGTACTACAGATACGCAGTATTTT
CDR3aa: CASSPSQGTTDTQYF

v_gene: TRBV18
d_gene: .
j_gene: TRBJ2-1
abundance: few
CDR3nt: TGTGCCAGCTCACCGTCGGCGGGGCTAACTCGGGGGAATGAGCAGTTCTTC
CDR3aa: CASSPSAGLTRGNEQFF

v_gene: TRBV27
d_gene: .
j_gene: TRBJ1-1
abundance: many
CDR3nt: TGTGCCAGCAGTCCTTATGGCGCGGGCACTGAAGCTTTCTTT
CDR3aa: CASSPYGAGTEAFF

v_gene: TRBV7-9
d_gene: .
j_gene: TRBJ2-5
abundance: many
CDR3nt: TGTGCCAGCAGCTTAGATGAGTCAGGGGTGGAAGAGACCCAGTACTTC
CDR3aa: CASSLDESGVEETQYF

v_gene: TRBV20-1
d_gene: .
j_gene: TRBJ2-3
abundance: many
CDR3nt: TGCAGTGCTAGAGTGACCGATCCAGAGTCGCAGTATTTT
CDR3aa: CSARVTDPESQYF

v_gene: TRBV20-1
d_gene: .
j_gene: TRBJ1-2
abundance: few
CDR3nt: TGCAGTGCTAGGCTGAGCCAGCCCCTCGGGGTGAGCTACACCTTC
CDR3aa: CSARLSQPLGVSYTF

v_gene: TRBV11-1
d_gene: .
j_gene: TRBJ2-7
abundance: .
CDR3nt: TGTGCCAGCGCCGAGGTGTCCTACGAGCAGTACTTC
CDR3aa: CASAEVSYEQYF

v_gene: TRBV12-3/TRBV12-4
d_gene: TRBD1
j_gene: TRBJ1-2
abundance: many
CDR3nt: TGTGCCAGCAGTTCCCTCGCAGGGGGCTATGGCTACACCTTC
CDR3aa: CASSSLAGGYGYTF

v_gene: TRBV11-3
d_gene: .
j_gene: TRBJ2-7
abundance: many
CDR3nt: TGTGCCAGCAGCTTAGAAGGGGTTTCATACTACGAGCAGTACTTC
CDR3aa: CASSLEGVSYYEQYF

v_gene: TRBV19
d_gene: TRBD1
j_gene: TRBJ1-2
abundance: many
CDR3nt: TGTGCCAGTAGTATAGGCGGTCCTGGACAGGGCGGTGGCTACACCTTC
CDR3aa: CASSIGGPGQGGGYTF

v_gene: TRBV19
d_gene: .
j_gene: TRBJ2-5
abundance: many
CDR3nt: TGTGCCAGTAGTATCGTTTCTTACGGAGAGACCCAGTACTTC
CDR3aa: CASSIVSYGETQYF

v_gene: TRBV12-3/TRBV12-4
d_gene: .
j_gene: TRBJ2-7
abundance: many
CDR3nt: TGTGCCAGCAGTCCCGGGTCCCTAGGGGACCCTTCCTACGAGCAGTACTTC
CDR3aa: CASSPGSLGDPSYEQYF

v_gene: TRBV30
d_gene: .
j_gene: TRBJ1-4
abundance: many
CDR3nt: TGTGCCTGGAGTGAACAGGTCGGGGAAAAACTGTTTTTT
CDR3aa: CAWSEQVGEKLFF

v_gene: TRBV5-5
d_gene: .
j_gene: TRBJ1-1
abundance: many
CDR3nt: TGTGCCAGCAGCTTTGGGCAGGCGAACACTGAAGCTTTCTTT
CDR3aa: CASSFGQANTEAFF

v_gene: TRBV12-3/TRBV12-4
d_gene: TRBD2
j_gene: TRBJ2-3
abundance: .
CDR3nt: TGTGCCAGCAGTTTACGGCTAGCGGGAGTGGATACAGATACGCAGTATTTT
CDR3aa: CASSLRLAGVDTDTQYF

v_gene: TRBV11-3
d_gene: .
j_gene: TRBJ2-3
abundance: many
CDR3nt: TGTGCCAGCAGCCAGGGGCTTTTAGCGGATACGCAGTATTTT
CDR3aa: CASSQGLLADTQYF

v_gene: TRBV28
d_gene: .
j_gene: TRBJ1-1
abundance: .
CDR3nt: TGTGCCAGCAGTCTAAGAAGGTTAGCTTTCTTT
CDR3aa: CASSLRRLAFF

v_gene: TRBV30
d_gene: .
j_gene: TRBJ2-7
abundance: .
CDR3nt: TGTGCCTGGAGTGGCGTGGGTACGGACGAGCAGTACTTC
CDR3aa: CAWSGVGTDEQYF

v_gene: TRBV5-1
d_gene: .
j_gene: TRBJ2-1
abundance: many
CDR3nt: TGCGCCAGCAGCCCCCGGGACCCGTCCAACAATGAGCAGTTCTTC
CDR3aa: CASSPRDPSNNEQFF